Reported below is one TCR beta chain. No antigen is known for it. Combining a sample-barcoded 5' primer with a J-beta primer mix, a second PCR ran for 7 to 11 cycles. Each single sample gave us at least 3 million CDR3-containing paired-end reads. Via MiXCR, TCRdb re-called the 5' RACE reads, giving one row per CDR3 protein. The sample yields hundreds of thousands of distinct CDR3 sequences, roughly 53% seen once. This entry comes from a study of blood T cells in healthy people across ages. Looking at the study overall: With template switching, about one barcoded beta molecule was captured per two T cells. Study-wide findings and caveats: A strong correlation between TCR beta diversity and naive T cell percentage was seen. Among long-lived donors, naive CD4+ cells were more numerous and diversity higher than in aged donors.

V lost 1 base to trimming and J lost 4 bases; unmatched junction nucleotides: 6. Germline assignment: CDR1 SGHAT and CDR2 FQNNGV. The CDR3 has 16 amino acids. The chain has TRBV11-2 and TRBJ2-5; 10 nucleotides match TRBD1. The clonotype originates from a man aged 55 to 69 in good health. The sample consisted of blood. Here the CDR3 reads CASSLGGTGDGETQYF. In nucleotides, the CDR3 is TGTGCCAGCAGCTTAGGGGGGACAGGGGATGGAGAGACCCAGTACTTC. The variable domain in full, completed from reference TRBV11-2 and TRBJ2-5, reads EAGVAQSPRYKIIEKRQSVAFWCNPISGHATLYWYQQILGQGPKLLIQFQNNGVVDDSQLPKDRFSAERLKGVDSTLKIQPAKLEDSAVYLCASSLGGTGDGETQYFGPGTRLLVL.